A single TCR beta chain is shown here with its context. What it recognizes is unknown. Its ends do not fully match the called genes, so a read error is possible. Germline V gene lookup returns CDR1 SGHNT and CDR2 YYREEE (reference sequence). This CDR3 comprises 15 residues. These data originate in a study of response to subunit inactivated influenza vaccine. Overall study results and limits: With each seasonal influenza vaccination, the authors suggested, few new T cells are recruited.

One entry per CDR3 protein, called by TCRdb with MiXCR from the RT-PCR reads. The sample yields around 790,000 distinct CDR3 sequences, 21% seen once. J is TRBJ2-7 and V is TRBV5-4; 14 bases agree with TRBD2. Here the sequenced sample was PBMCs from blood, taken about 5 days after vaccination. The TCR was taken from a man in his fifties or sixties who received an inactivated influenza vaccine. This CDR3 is CASCFGLAGGSEQYF. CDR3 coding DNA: TGTGCCAGCTGCTTTGGACTAGCGGGAGGTTCCGAGCAGTACTTC.